The 26 T cell receptor beta chains below were found in one sample sequenced in a study of siplizumab effects on memory and regulatory T cells. Here immunoSEQ multiplex PCR was the method, and the copy in TCRdb shows in-frame clones only, minus some. The sample has more than 75,000 clones; over 95% are singletons. Material for sequencing was naive CD4+ T cells sorted from blood. These receptors were taken from a human donor in good health.

The V gene is TRBV5-6, the J gene TRBJ1-2; perhaps TRBD1 as D (6 bases). Trimming cost V 2 bases and J 4 bases, with 12 bases left between them. The CDR3 totals 14 residues. Germline lookup yields CDR1 SGHDT and CDR2 YYEEEE. The CDR3 spells CASSFPGAIYGYTF. CDR3 bases: TGTGCCAGCAGCTTTCCAGGGGCTATCTATGGCTACACCTTC. The full variable domain, in which reference TRBV5-6 and TRBJ1-2 provide the parts outside the CDR3, is DAGVTQSPTHLIKTRGQQVTLRCSPKSGHDTVSWYQQALGQGPQFIFQYYEEEERQRGNFPDRFSGHQFPNYSSELNVNALLLGDSALYLCASSFPGAIYGYTFGSGTRLTVV.

This clone has a single count. The chain has TRBV11-2 and TRBJ1-6; TRBD1 agrees at 9 bases. The CDR3 covers 19 residues. V shed 5 bases, J shed 1 base, and the junction held 12 bases outside the gene matches. In germline, CDR1 is SGHAT, CDR2 FQNNGV. CDR3 sequence (DNA): TGTGCCAGCAGCCCCGGGACAGGGAGTATTCGGTCCTATAATTCACCCCTCCACTTT. As protein: CASSPGTGSIRSYNSPLHF.

This chain joins TRBV5-1 and TRBJ2-5; D possibly corresponds to TRBD1 (5 bases). V was pared by 0 bases and J by 5 bases, with 14 bases between. Germline V CDR1 and CDR2: SGHRS, YFSETQ. The CDR3 has 15 amino acids. This CDR3 is CASSLDIGARETQYF. CDR3 coding DNA: TGCGCCAGCAGCTTGGACATTGGGGCGCGGGAGACCCAGTACTTC. The whole variable domain, remainder taken from reference TRBV5-1 and TRBJ2-5, is KAGVTQTPRYLIKTRGQQVTLSCSPISGHRSVSWYQQTPGQGLQFLFEYFSETQRNKGNFPGRFSGRQFSNSRSEMNVSTLELGDSALYLCASSLDIGARETQYFGPGTRLLVL.

The chain combines TRBV5-1 with TRBJ2-7; 9 bases agree with TRBD2. Trimming cost V 2 bases and J 0 bases; bases outside gene matches: 0. The germline gives CDR1 SGHRS, CDR2 YFSETQ. The CDR3 is 14 amino acids. DNA for the CDR3: TGCGCCAGCAGCTTTAGCGGGGGCTCCTACGAGCAGTACTTC. Protein: CASSFSGGSYEQYF.

The chain carries TRBV7-6 and TRBJ2-5; no definite D call. Germline CDR1 and CDR2: SGHVS and FNYEAQ. This CDR3 contains 13 residues. V dropped 3 bases and J dropped 5 bases, with 10 bases sitting between them. Here the CDR3 DNA reads TGTGCCAGCAGCTTTATATCGAGGGAGACCCAGTACTTC. It specifies CASSFISRETQYF.

The rearrangement joins TRBV2 to TRBJ1-5; D remains ambiguous. V lost 6 bases and J lost 3, with 12 bases in between. The V gene's germline CDR1 is SNHLY and CDR2 FYNNEI. The CDR3 covers 14 residues. This CDR3 reads CASSPNGYNQPQHF. The CDR3 region has the DNA TGTGCCAGCAGCCCAAACGGGTACAATCAGCCCCAGCATTTT.

The chain employs TRBV5-1 and TRBJ2-5; D gene uncertain. V lost 4 bases and J lost 1, with 5 bases in between. Germline V gene lookup returns CDR1 SGHRS and CDR2 YFSETQ. The CDR3 spans 12 residues. CDR3 DNA: TGCGCCAGCAGCCACCCCCAAGAGACCCAGTACTTC. It specifies CASSHPQETQYF.

This chain uses TRBV18 with TRBJ2-4; maybe TRBD2 (6 bases). The germline V gene has CDR1 KGHSH and CDR2 LQKENI. Trimming pared 0 bases from V and 5 bases from J, leaving 11 bases between. CDR3 size: 15 residues. The CDR3 region is CASSPPNGGQNIQYF. Written as DNA, the CDR3 is TGTGCCAGCTCACCACCCAACGGGGGACAAAACATTCAGTACTTC.

This clone came up once. The rearrangement uses TRBV4-1 and TRBJ1-5, with a possible D match to TRBD1 (5 bases). Germline CDR1 is MGHRA and CDR2 is YSYEKL. CDR3 length equals 18 residues. The germline V and J ends were trimmed by 0 bases and 0 bases, with 15 bases remaining between them. CDR3 in DNA: TGCGCCAGCAGCCAAGACCAGGGAGGTGTTGCTAGCAATCAGCCCCAGCATTTT. Translating it yields CASSQDQGGVASNQPQHF.

The chain carries TRBV5-4 and TRBJ1-3, with D uncertain. Germline-derived CDR1 and CDR2 are SGHNT and YYREEE (reference sequence). This CDR3 has 16 amino acids. The ends were cut back, 2 bases at V and 4 bases at J, with 16 bases in the middle. CDR3 in DNA: TGTGCCAGCAGCTTTCAAAGCCTCGCCGGGGGAAACACCATATATTTT. This translates into CASSFQSLAGGNTIYF.

The J gene is TRBJ2-5, the V gene TRBV5-1; 11 bases line up with TRBD2. Germline CDR1 SGHRS, CDR2 YFSETQ. The CDR3 spans 16 residues. Unmatched junction bases numbered 9, after V lost 4 bases and J lost 4 bases. As DNA, the CDR3 is TGCGCCAGCAGCGCGGGTGGTCTAGCGGGGGGAGAGACCCAGTACTTC. Translation: CASSAGGLAGGETQYF.

The chain's CDR3 is CAISGGEAKINEQFF. The DNA of the CDR3 is TGTGCCATCAGTGGGGGGGAGGCAAAGATCAATGAGCAGTTCTTC. V is TRBV10-3 and J is TRBJ2-1; weak D call: TRBD2 (6 bases). CDR1 ENHRY and CDR2 SYGVKD come from the germline V gene. The CDR3 length is 15 residues. Trimming pared 4 bases from V and 6 bases from J, leaving 16 bases between.

The rearrangement joins TRBV15 to TRBJ2-7, with TRBD2 as a possible D gene (6 bases). This CDR3 is built from 16 residues. Between the trimmed V and J ends, which lost 3 bases and 1 base, there was a span of 16 bases. CDR1 LNHNV and CDR2 YYDKDF come from the germline V gene (reference sequence). CDR3 nucleotides: TGTGCCACCAGCAGGGGGGGTCCGGGTACGTCCTACGAGCAGTACTTC. Its translation is CATSRGGPGTSYEQYF.

The J gene is TRBJ2-5, the V gene TRBV2; D gene ambiguous. The CDR3 sequence is 13 residues long. Germline V CDR1 and CDR2: SNHLY, FYNNEI. The V gene lost 4 bases and the J gene lost 0 bases, with 6 bases spanning the gap. The CDR3, as DNA: TGTGCCAGCAGTGCCGACAACCAAGAGACCCAGTACTTC. Protein: CASSADNQETQYF.

This clone appeared a single time. The V call is TRBV15, the J call TRBJ2-1, with TRBD2 matching over 8 bases. Trimming removed 4 bases from V and 5 bases from J; junction bases left unmatched: 7. Germline V gene sequence: CDR1 LNHNV, CDR2 YYDKDF (reference sequence). The CDR3 is made up of 15 amino acids. CDR3 in amino acids: CATSKRGSFNNEQFF. The CDR3 DNA follows: TGTGCCACCAGCAAGCGGGGGTCCTTTAACAATGAGCAGTTCTTC. Filled out from reference TRBV15 and TRBJ2-1, the complete variable domain reads DAMVIQNPRYQVTQFGKPVTLSCSQTLNHNVMYWYQQKSSQAPKLLFHYYDKDFNNEADTPDNFQSRRPNTSFCFLDIRSPGLGDTAMYLCATSKRGSFNNEQFFGPGTRLTVL.

This CDR3 reads CASSPRTSADTQYF. The CDR3 DNA reads TGTGCCAGCAGCCCCCGGACTAGCGCAGATACGCAGTATTTT. J is TRBJ2-3 and V is TRBV14, with 9 positions matching TRBD2. From germline, CDR1 is SGHDN and CDR2 FVKESK. CDR3 size: 14 residues. The V segment lost 4 bases and the J segment 4 bases; nucleotides outside the gene matches: 3.

This chain joins TRBV28 and TRBJ1-1; D not certain. The ends were cut back, 6 bases at V and 1 base at J, with 9 bases in the middle. The germline V gene encodes CDR1 MDHEN and CDR2 SYDVKM. The CDR3 length is 13 residues. The DNA for the CDR3 is TGTGCCAGCAGCACCCCCCCGAACACTGAAGCTTTCTTT. The encoded protein is CASSTPPNTEAFF.

The rearrangement joins TRBV5-1 to TRBJ2-4, with D possibly TRBD2 on 5 matching bases. Trimming cost V 0 bases and J 4 bases, with 14 bases left between them. CDR3 length equals 16 residues. Looked up from germline, CDR1 is SGHRS and CDR2 is YFSETQ. This CDR3 reads CASSLASGSQKNIQYF. In nucleotides, the CDR3 is TGCGCCAGCAGCTTGGCCAGCGGCTCCCAGAAAAACATTCAGTACTTC.

The DNA for the CDR3 is TGTGCCAGCAGCATCACCGGGGGGGCCCCAGATACGCAGTATTTT. Amino acids: CASSITGGAPDTQYF. V usage is TRBV5-6 and J usage is TRBJ2-3, with 8 bases aligning to TRBD2. J gave up 4 bases and V 4 bases, and 8 bases lay outside the gene matches. In germline, CDR1 is SGHDT, CDR2 YYEEEE. This CDR3 comprises 15 residues.

The chain joins TRBV19 to TRBJ2-5; either TRBD1 or TRBD2 may supply D (6 bases each). There are 14 residues in the CDR3. Trimming cost V 3 bases and J 6 bases, with 14 bases left between them. Per the germline V gene, CDR1 is LNHDA and CDR2 is SQIVND (reference sequence). This CDR3 is CASSIPGGPKTQYF. The DNA of the CDR3 is TGTGCCAGTAGTATTCCTGGGGGGCCGAAGACCCAGTACTTC.

This clone has just one count. The genes are TRBV27 and TRBJ1-6; D possibly corresponds to TRBD1 (5 bases). Germline V CDR1 and CDR2: MNHEY, SMNVEV (reference sequence). This CDR3 contains 16 residues. Trimming shortened V by 4 bases and J by 7 bases, and 17 bases separated the two germline ends. CDR3 protein: CASSSPIRDGNSPLHF. In nucleotides, the CDR3 is TGTGCCAGCAGTTCACCCATCCGGGACGGGAATTCACCCCTCCACTTT.

The CDR3 coding sequence is TGTGCCAGCAGCTCCCTCGGACTAGCGGGGGGCACGGTCCAATATTTT. Residues: CASSSLGLAGGTVQYF. The chain links TRBV7-2 to TRBJ2-3; 14 nucleotides align to TRBD2. CDR1 is SGHTA and CDR2 is FQGNSA in the germline V gene. The length of the CDR3 is 16 residues. With 4 bases clipped from V and 15 bases from J, the junction kept 15 bases outside the gene matches.

The chain has TRBV6-4 and TRBJ2-1; TRBD2 agrees at 10 bases. CDR3 length: 14 residues. Per the germline V gene, CDR1 is MRHNA and CDR2 is SNTAGT. The J segment lost 6 bases and the V segment lost 4 bases, leaving 3 bases of the junction unmatched. The CDR3 nucleotides read TGTGCCAGCAGTGTACTAGCGGGGCTCAATGAGCAGTTCTTC. This codes for CASSVLAGLNEQFF.

The chain couples TRBV10-3 to TRBJ1-4; TRBD1 aligns across 9 bases. Germline loops: CDR1 ENHRY, CDR2 SYGVKD. Trimming took 0 bases from V and 11 from J; bases not matched to a gene: 7. This CDR3 has 15 residues. CDR3 residues: CAISESGQGFGKLFF. The CDR3 nucleotides are TGTGCCATCAGTGAGTCAGGACAGGGGTTCGGGAAACTGTTTTTT.

The J gene is TRBJ1-5, the V gene TRBV21-1; TRBD1 is the table's D call, not checked against the DNA. TRBV21-1 is a pseudogene segment. CDR3 size: 14 residues. This CDR3 reads CASSIRQGGQPQHF. The CDR3 nucleotides read TGTGCCAGCAGCATTAGGCAGGGTGGACAGCCCCAGCATTTT.

The chain couples TRBV9 to TRBJ2-7, with D perhaps TRBD1 (6 bases). Germline V gene sequence: CDR1 SGDLS, CDR2 YYNGEE. V was clipped by 4 bases and J by 3 bases, with 14 bases between them. This CDR3 comprises 14 residues. Here the CDR3 DNA reads TGTGCCAGCAGCCCCCGGACAGCGATCTACGAGCAGTACTTC. Translated, it gives CASSPRTAIYEQYF.